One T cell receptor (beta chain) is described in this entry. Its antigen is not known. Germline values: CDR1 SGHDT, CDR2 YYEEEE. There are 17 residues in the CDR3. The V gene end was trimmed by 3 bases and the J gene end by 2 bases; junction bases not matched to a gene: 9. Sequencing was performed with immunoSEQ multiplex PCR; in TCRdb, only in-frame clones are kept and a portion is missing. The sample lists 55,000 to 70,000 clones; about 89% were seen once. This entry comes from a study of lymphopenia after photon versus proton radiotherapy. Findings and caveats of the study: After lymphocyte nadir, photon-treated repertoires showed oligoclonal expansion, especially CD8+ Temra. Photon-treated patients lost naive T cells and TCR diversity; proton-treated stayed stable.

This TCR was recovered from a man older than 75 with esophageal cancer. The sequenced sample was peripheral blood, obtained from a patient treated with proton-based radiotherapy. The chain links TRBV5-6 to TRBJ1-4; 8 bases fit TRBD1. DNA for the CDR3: TGTGCCAGCAGCTCCAGGGGGCAGAGGGCGACTAATGAAAAACTGTTTTTT. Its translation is CASSSRGQRATNEKLFF.